The clone carrying this T cell receptor (beta chain) was detected only once. The sample comes from a study of CD8+CD57+ T cells in acquired aplastic anemia. Profiling of TCR beta VDJ combinations and CDR3 sequences used genomic DNA as template. MiXCR, applied by TCRdb to the reads, yields one record per CDR3 protein. The sample carries 200,000 to 250,000 distinct CDR3 sequences, roughly 55% recorded once. Germline assignment: CDR1 SQVTM and CDR2 ANQGSEA. The CDR3 length is 13 residues. Trimming took 3 bases from V and 4 from J, leaving 12 bases between them. This receptor was obtained from a human donor in good health. This sequence joins TRBV29-1 and TRBJ1-2, with a weak D call TRBD1 (5 bases). The sample comprised sorted CD4+, CD8+, or CD8+CD57+ T cells (not recorded which) from PBMCs. The CDR3 DNA is TGCAGCGTTGATTGGGGGGGGGTCTATGGCTACACCTTC. The encoded protein is CSVDWGGVYGYTF.